This record concerns one T cell receptor (beta chain) sequence. No much larger clone is present one base from it, and per-base qualities are unavailable. Via the germline V gene, CDR1 is MDHEN and CDR2 SYDVKM. Trimming at the junction amounts to 8 bases on V and 0 bases on J, and the germline ends lie 20 bases apart. The cysteine opens and the phenylalanine closes a CDR3 of 16 amino acids. CDR3 DNA is the only sequence kept; it has 48 bases, read in frame from the first base. These data belong to a study of T cells in tuberculosis (dated by TCRdb to 2017 to 2018). Regarding the study in general: The study combined CD1B tetramers and high-throughput TCR immunosequencing to characterize T cells specific for the mycobacterial lipid antigen glucose monomycolate (GMM). On the study overall, not on this receptor specifically: The stringent sort gate may have missed T cells binding the CD1B-GMM tetramer with low affinity.

After being thawed and rested overnight, PBMC were stained with GMM-loaded CD1B tetramer, a Live/Dead dye and anti-CD3, and were then sorted on a FACS Aria II. C32 glucose monomycolate purified from Rhodococcus equi was loaded onto CD1B tetramers. Before cryopreservation, the PBMC used for tetramer sorting had been depleted of CD14-expressing monocytes for a separate study. From each donor, around 100,000 tetramer-negative cells were also sorted and analyzed side by side with the tetramer-positive cells. GMM-loaded CD1B tetramers were used to sort antigen-specific T cells from four healthy South African adults. TCR-alpha and TCR-beta chains were sequenced unpaired, so chain pairing information was not available. TCR libraries were generated with the immunoSEQ multiplex PCR assay, using TCR-beta and/or TCR-alpha/delta assays for each sample. The amplified TCR libraries were sequenced using the Illumina high-throughput platform. The original methods were these. Clustering and dimensionality reduction were performed using pairwise TCRdist distances among GMM-specific receptors from ex vivo sorted or in vitro expanded T cells. Sequence motifs, defined by gene usage and CDR3 content, were tested for enrichment in tetramer-positive compared with tetramer-negative populations. TCRdb retrieved this table from immuneACCESS and kept in-frame rearrangements only. Not all clones are present; in checked studies, unresolved V genes account for under half, and no reason is known for the remainder. That table furnishes V, J and clone size, whereas the DNA furnished D and trimming. The sample table holds approximately 60,000 clones, of which about four fifths were seen once. The ten largest clones take up 9.5% to 15% of the sample.

The sequence came from an adult woman with latent tuberculosis. The specimen was CD1b-GMM tetramer-negative cells sorted from PBMCs. The sample's cell subset or site, from its label and the paper: T cells not binding CD1B-GMM tetramer, sorted from same donor. The V and J segments used are TRBV28 and TRBJ2-7; the D gene is possibly TRBD1, with 6 bases matching. The nucleotides are TGTGCCAGCCTTAAATCCGGGACACTGAGCTCCTACGAGCAGTACTTC. The resulting protein is CASLKSGTLSSYEQYF. This CDR3, with the reference TRBV28 and TRBJ2-7 proteins standing in past its ends, gives the full variable domain DVKVTQSSRYLVKRTGEKVFLECVQDMDHENMFWYRQDPGLGLRLIYFSYDVKMKEKGDIPEGYSVSREKKERFSLILESASTNQTSMYLCASLKSGTLSSYEQYFGPGTRLTVT.